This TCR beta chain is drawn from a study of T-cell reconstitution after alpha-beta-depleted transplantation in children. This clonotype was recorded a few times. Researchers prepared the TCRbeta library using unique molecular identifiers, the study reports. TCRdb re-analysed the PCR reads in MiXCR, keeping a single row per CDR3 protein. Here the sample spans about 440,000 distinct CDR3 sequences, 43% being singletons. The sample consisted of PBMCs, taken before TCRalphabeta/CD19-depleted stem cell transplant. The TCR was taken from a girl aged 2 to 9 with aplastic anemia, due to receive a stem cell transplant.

CDR3: CASSQEWVASASYEQYF. In DNA form, the CDR3 reads TGCGCCAGCAGCCAAGAATGGGTGGCTAGCGCCTCCTACGAGCAGTACTTC. The gene calls are TRBV4-1 and TRBJ2-7, with D possibly TRBD2 on 6 matching bases. Per the germline V gene, CDR1 is MGHRA and CDR2 is YSYEKL. The V gene lost 0 bases and the J gene lost 0 bases, with 15 bases spanning the gap. This CDR3 comprises 17 residues.